This TCR beta chain was found in a study of blood T cell repertoires in COVID-19. As originally analysed: Amplification of reference gene primers was used by the study to estimate nucleated cell counts. Some clones are missing from TCRdb's copy, which holds only in-frame ones; the method was immunoSEQ multiplex PCR. V, J and clone size are those of that table, while D and trimming were read from the DNA. The sample shows roughly 190,000 clones, 86% of them seen only once. Germline CDR1 is SGHAT and CDR2 is FQNNGV. The CDR3 spans 15 residues. Trimming at V came to 2 bases and at J to 4 bases, leaving 4 bases not matched to a gene.

The gene calls are TRBV11-2 and TRBJ2-1, with 8 bases lining up with TRBD2. Source material: peripheral blood. This TCR came from a woman over 75 in a cohort sampled during active or convalescent COVID-19. The CDR3 spells CASSLPGRGYNEQFF. The CDR3 DNA follows: TGTGCCAGCAGCTTACCCGGGAGGGGTTACAATGAGCAGTTCTTC.